Following are 26 T cell receptor beta chains from one sample sequenced in a study of blood T cell repertoires in COVID-19 (dated by TCRdb to the early 2020s). Libraries were constructed by the immunoSEQ multiplex PCR assay. As stored in TCRdb, this immuneACCESS dataset retains in-frame rearrangements with V and J assigned. A fraction of the clones does not appear; measured against another copy, unresolved V genes explain less than half of the discrepancy, and the remainder lacks a known reason. The sample table contains 140,000 to 150,000 clones; only one count was recorded for 80% of them. The ten largest clones take up 13% of the sample. Sequenced: peripheral blood. These receptors originate from a man in his 60s with active or convalescent COVID-19.

V usage is TRBV7-3 and J usage is TRBJ2-5; the D gene is possibly TRBD1 (6 bases). CDR3 length equals 16 residues. V was trimmed by 4 bases and J by 5 bases, leaving 20 bases between them. Germline CDR1 reads SGHTA; CDR2 reads FQGTGA. As DNA, the CDR3 is TGTGCCAGCAGCTCGACAAAAACAGGGTGGGCGGAGACCCAGTACTTC. It specifies CASSSTKTGWAETQYF.

In its sample, this clone was seen a few times. The genes are TRBV29-1 and TRBJ1-5; TRBD1 aligns across 11 bases. This CDR3 region has 15 residues. CDR1 is SQVTM, CDR2 ANQGSEA, per germline. The V segment lost 7 bases and the J segment 4 bases; nucleotides outside the gene matches: 9. The CDR3 region has the DNA TGCAGCGCTGCAACCGGGACAGGGGGGAATCAGCCCCAGCATTTT. This translates into CSAATGTGGNQPQHF.

V gene TRBV6-5 combines with J gene TRBJ2-7; D may be TRBD2 (5 bases). CDR1 is MNHEY, CDR2 SVGAGI, per germline. The CDR3 has 13 residues. V gave up 7 bases and J gave up 3 bases, with 13 bases separating them. CDR3 loop: CASTKTGSYEQYF. For the CDR3, the DNA is TGTGCCAGCACCAAAACGGGGAGCTACGAGCAGTACTTC.

The V call is TRBV5-1, the J call TRBJ2-7; D gene uncertain. The CDR3 runs to 14 residues. Trimming shortened V by 3 bases and J by 1 base, and 11 bases separated the two germline ends. From germline, CDR1 is SGHRS and CDR2 YFSETQ. The CDR3 nucleotides are TGCGCCAGCAGCTCTATGACGGGTTCCTACGAGCAGTACTTC. This gives the protein CASSSMTGSYEQYF.

The chain joins TRBV11-3 to TRBJ2-5; D not resolved. This CDR3 region has 13 residues. Germline loops: CDR1 SGHNT, CDR2 YENEEA. Between the trimmed V and J ends, which lost 4 bases and 1 base, there was a span of 7 bases. As DNA, the CDR3 is TGTGCCAGCAGCTCTGGCTTCCAAGAGACCCAGTACTTC. Its protein product is CASSSGFQETQYF.

This chain joins TRBV28 and TRBJ1-2; 9 positions match TRBD1. CDR3 length: 13 amino acids. V was clipped by 6 bases and J by 6 bases; unmatched bases: 5. CDR1 is MDHEN and CDR2 is SYDVKM in the germline V gene. CDR3 sequence: CASSFRQGDGYTF. Written as DNA, the CDR3 is TGTGCCAGCAGCTTCCGACAGGGGGATGGCTACACCTTC.

The chain carries TRBV7-3 and TRBJ2-1, with a tentative D call TRBD1 (6 bases). Trimming took 5 bases from V and 8 from J, leaving 10 bases between them. The CDR3 covers 12 residues. Looked up from germline, CDR1 is SGHTA and CDR2 is FQGTGA. In DNA form, the CDR3 reads TGTGCCAGCAGCGCCTACAGGGATGAGCAGTTCTTC. Protein: CASSAYRDEQFF.

This clone came up many times. This sequence joins TRBV19 and TRBJ1-5, with D possibly matching TRBD1 (6 bases). Trimming took off 4 bases at V and 7 bases at J, with 11 bases between the two ends. Per the germline V gene, CDR1 is LNHDA and CDR2 is SQIVND (reference sequence). The CDR3 contains 13 residues. This CDR3 reads CASSKQGGQPQHF. CDR3 coding DNA: TGTGCCAGTAGTAAACAGGGAGGGCAGCCCCAGCATTTT.

The chain couples TRBV20-1 to TRBJ2-1, with unresolved D. The V gene's germline CDR1 is DFQATT and CDR2 SNEGSKA (reference sequence). This CDR3 has 11 amino acids. V gave up 6 bases and J gave up 10 bases, with 13 bases separating them. CDR3 sequence: CSAPSHEEQFF. The CDR3 DNA reads TGCAGTGCCCCCTCCCATGAGGAGCAGTTCTTC.

This chain uses TRBV6-1 with TRBJ2-1, with 9 nucleotides matching TRBD2. This CDR3 region has 16 residues. V dropped 0 bases and J dropped 4; count of bases not matched to a gene: 4. In germline, CDR1 is MNHNS, CDR2 SASEGT. CDR3 region: CASSEATSGSYNEQFF. The DNA of the CDR3 is TGTGCCAGCAGTGAAGCGACTAGCGGATCATACAATGAGCAGTTCTTC.

The genes are TRBV3-1 (or the pseudogene TRBV3-2) and TRBJ1-1, with D perhaps matching TRBD1 (5 bases). The V gene's germline CDR1 is LGHDT and CDR2 YNNKEL (reference sequence). V gave up 1 base and J gave up 9 bases, with 9 bases separating them. The CDR3 loop spans 12 amino acids. CDR3 nucleotide sequence: TGTGCCAGCAGCCAAGCCAGGGCCAAAGCTTTCTTT. This encodes CASSQARAKAFF.

Here the CDR3 DNA reads TGTGCCAGCAGCCAGACCAGGGAAGGGACCCAGTACTTC. This encodes CASSQTREGTQYF. V is TRBV7-3 and J is TRBJ2-5; TRBD1 might be the D (5 bases). This CDR3 is built from 13 residues. Germline-derived CDR1 and CDR2 are SGHTA and FQGTGA. Trimming left V 5 bases short and J 7 bases short, with 14 bases between.

The chain recombines TRBV9 with TRBJ1-1; 7 bases agree with TRBD1. The V and J ends lost 3 bases and 7 bases, in that order; junction bases with no gene match: 3. The CDR3 length is 12 residues. CDR1 is SGDLS and CDR2 is YYNGEE in the germline V gene. CDR3 amino acids: CASSAGDSEAFF. In nucleotides, the CDR3 is TGTGCCAGCAGCGCAGGGGACAGTGAAGCTTTCTTT.

This clone was picked up a small number of times. The V gene is TRBV29-1, the J gene TRBJ1-1, with 9 bases that match TRBD1. Germline V CDR1 and CDR2: SQVTM, ANQGSEA. The CDR3 length is 13 residues. The V gene end was trimmed by 7 bases and the J gene end by 4 bases; junction bases not matched to a gene: 7. CDR3 in DNA: TGCAGCGCATTACAGGGGGCATCCACTGAAGCTTTCTTT. It translates to CSALQGASTEAFF.

This chain connects TRBV5-4 to TRBJ2-7, with TRBD2 identical over 11 bases. CDR1 and CDR2 from the germline V gene are SGHNT and YYREEE (reference sequence). CDR3 length equals 17 residues. With V trimmed by 2 bases and J by 1 base, 8 bases remained unmatched. The DNA of the CDR3 is TGTGCCAGCAGCTTCGCTGCCCTAGCGGGAGGATCCTACGAGCAGTACTTC. The encoded protein is CASSFAALAGGSYEQYF.

The J gene is TRBJ2-7, the V gene TRBV29-1; the D gene is possibly TRBD2 (6 bases). CDR1 SQVTM and CDR2 ANQGSEA come from the germline V gene. Trimming left V 5 bases short and J 5 bases short, with 16 bases between. CDR3 length: 13 amino acids. In DNA, the CDR3 is TGCAGCGTTCTAATCGGGGCGGGGAACGAGCAGTACTTC. Translated: CSVLIGAGNEQYF.

This clone showed up just once. This chain uses TRBV7-2 with TRBJ2-3; the D gene is possibly TRBD1 (5 bases). V dropped 5 bases and J dropped 6 bases, with 15 bases sitting between them. This CDR3 is built from 14 residues. Germline assignment: CDR1 SGHTA and CDR2 FQGNSA. This CDR3 is CASSIGHPADTQYF. The CDR3 bases are TGTGCCAGCAGCATTGGACACCCCGCGGATACGCAGTATTTT.

The J gene is TRBJ2-1, the V gene TRBV19; 10 nucleotides agree with TRBD2. Germline V gives CDR1 LNHDA, CDR2 SQIVND (reference sequence). CDR3 length: 15 amino acids. With 5 bases clipped from V and 4 bases from J, the junction kept 5 bases outside the gene matches. The CDR3 spells CASSLRTSGYNEQFF. The CDR3 nucleotides are TGTGCCAGTAGTTTAAGGACTAGCGGTTACAATGAGCAGTTCTTC.

In its sample, this clone was seen once. CDR3 nucleotide sequence: TGTGCCAGCAGTTCCCCGGCTACAGGCAATCAGCCCCAGCATTTT. Translated: CASSSPATGNQPQHF. V is TRBV28 and J is TRBJ1-5; D unresolved. Trimming removed 4 bases from V and 2 bases from J, with 12 bases in between. CDR1 MDHEN and CDR2 SYDVKM come from the germline V gene. CDR3 length: 15 amino acids.

V is TRBV29-1 and J is TRBJ1-2; a weak D match, TRBD1 (6 bases). Trimming took 5 bases from V and 9 from J, leaving 19 bases between them. Germline V gives CDR1 SQVTM, CDR2 ANQGSEA. The CDR3 is made up of 13 amino acids. The CDR3: CSVITGLAESYTF. The DNA of the CDR3 is TGCAGCGTTATCACAGGGTTGGCGGAAAGCTACACCTTC.

This clone was counted a few times. This chain joins TRBV2 and TRBJ1-4; D is undetermined. The ends were cut back, 6 bases at V and 7 bases at J, with 15 bases in the middle. Germline CDR1 SNHLY, CDR2 FYNNEI. CDR3 length: 14 residues. The CDR3 coding sequence is TGTGCCAGCAGCGGAACGGGAGGAACTGAAAAACTGTTTTTT. Its translation is CASSGTGGTEKLFF. Full variable domain (missing parts from reference TRBV2 and TRBJ1-4): EPEVTQTPSHQVTQMGQEVILRCVPISNHLYFYWYRQILGQKVEFLVSFYNNEISEKSEIFDDQFSVERPDGSNFTLKIRSTKLEDSAMYFCASSGTGGTEKLFFGSGTQLSVL.

This clone was recorded a few times. This rearrangement joins TRBV6-2 or TRBV6-3 to TRBJ2-3; TRBD1 aligns across 8 bases. Germline CDR1 MNHEY, CDR2 SVGEGT. After removal of 0 bases from V and 3 bases from J, the junction contained 8 bases not matched to a gene. This CDR3 has 17 amino acids. CDR3 nucleotide sequence: TGTGCCAGCAGTTACTCGGACAGGGTCCCTCGGACAGATACGCAGTATTTT. As protein: CASSYSDRVPRTDTQYF.

The chain employs TRBV6-2 or TRBV6-3 and TRBJ2-5; maybe TRBD1 (6 bases). The CDR3 has 13 amino acids. Germline values: CDR1 MNHEY, CDR2 SVGEGT. The V gene lost 5 bases and the J gene lost 5 bases, with 12 bases spanning the gap. CDR3 sequence (DNA): TGTGCCAGCAGTAGGACAGTCAGGGAGACCCAGTACTTC. This translates into CASSRTVRETQYF.

The chain has TRBV11-2 and TRBJ2-5; maybe TRBD2 (6 bases). The germline V gene encodes CDR1 SGHAT and CDR2 FQNNGV. Trimming cost V 3 bases and J 3 bases, with 14 bases left between them. The CDR3 sequence is 15 residues long. CDR3 bases: TGTGCCAGCAGCTTGGCCGGACTACAGAAAGAGACCCAGTACTTC. Encoded protein: CASSLAGLQKETQYF.

This chain connects TRBV6-4 to TRBJ2-1; TRBD1 agrees at 9 bases. The germline gives CDR1 MRHNA, CDR2 SNTAGT. The V gene end was trimmed by 6 bases and the J gene end by 7 bases; junction bases not matched to a gene: 4. This CDR3 spans 13 amino acids. The CDR3 sequence is CASSRQGGNEQFF. In DNA, the CDR3 is TGTGCCAGCAGCCGACAGGGGGGGAATGAGCAGTTCTTC.

The J gene is TRBJ2-7, the V gene TRBV4-1; D perhaps matches TRBD2 (6 bases). The CDR3 has 14 residues. V was cut by 0 bases and J by 4 bases, with 10 bases left in between. The V gene's germline CDR1 is MGHRA and CDR2 YSYEKL. CDR3 coding DNA: TGCGCCAGCAGCCAAGATGCGGGATGGTACGAGCAGTACTTC. Protein product: CASSQDAGWYEQYF.